The clone carrying this T cell receptor beta chain was detected a few times. The antigen is unknown. Every participating donor contributed about 10 milliliters of peripheral blood through a draw. Isolated PBMCs totaled at least 7 million in each sample. The source of the sample is a study of blood T cells in healthy people across ages. General study results and limits: With naive T cell percentage, TCR beta diversity showed a strong correlation.

A J-beta primer mix and a sample-barcoded 5' primer were used in a second PCR of about 6 to 12 cycles. TCRdb independently ran MiXCR on the 5' RACE reads; one entry per CDR3 protein. Here the sample spans 850,000 to 1,300,000 distinct CDR3 sequences, more than 40% being singletons. Germline V gene data show CDR1 as LNHNV and CDR2 as YYDKDF (reference sequence). The V segment lost 0 bases and the J segment 7 bases; nucleotides outside the gene matches: 5. The CDR3 consists of 15 residues. The sample comprised blood. The chain joins TRBV15 to TRBJ2-1; 8 nucleotides line up with TRBD1. The TCR originated in a woman aged 60-75 years in good health. CDR3 loop: CATSRERTGRNEQFF. CDR3 sequence (DNA): TGTGCCACCAGCAGAGAAAGGACAGGGAGGAATGAGCAGTTCTTC.